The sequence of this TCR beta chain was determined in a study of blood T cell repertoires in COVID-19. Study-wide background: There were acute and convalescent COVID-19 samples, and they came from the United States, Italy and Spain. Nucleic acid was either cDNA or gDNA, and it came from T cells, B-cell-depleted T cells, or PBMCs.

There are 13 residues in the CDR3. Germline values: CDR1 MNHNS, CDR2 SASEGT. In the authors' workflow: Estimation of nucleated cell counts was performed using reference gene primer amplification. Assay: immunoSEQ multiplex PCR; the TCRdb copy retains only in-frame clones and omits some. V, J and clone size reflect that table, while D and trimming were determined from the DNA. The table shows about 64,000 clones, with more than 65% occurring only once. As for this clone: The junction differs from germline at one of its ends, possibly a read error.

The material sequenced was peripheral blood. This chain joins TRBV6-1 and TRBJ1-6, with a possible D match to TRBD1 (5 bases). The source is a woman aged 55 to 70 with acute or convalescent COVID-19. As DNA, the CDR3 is TGTGCCAGCAGTGAAGGACCAGGCAGGGTCCAATACTTT. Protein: CASSEGPGRVQYF.